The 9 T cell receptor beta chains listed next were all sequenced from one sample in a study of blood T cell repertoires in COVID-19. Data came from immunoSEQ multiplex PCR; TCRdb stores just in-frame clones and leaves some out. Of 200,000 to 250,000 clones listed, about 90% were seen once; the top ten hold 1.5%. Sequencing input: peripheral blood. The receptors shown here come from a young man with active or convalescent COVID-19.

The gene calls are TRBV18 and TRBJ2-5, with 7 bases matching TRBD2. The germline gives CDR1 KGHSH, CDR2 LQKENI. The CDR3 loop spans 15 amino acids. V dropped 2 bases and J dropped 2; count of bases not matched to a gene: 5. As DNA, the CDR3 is TGTGCCAGCTCACCAGATGGACTAGTACAAGAGACCCAGTACTTC. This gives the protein CASSPDGLVQETQYF.

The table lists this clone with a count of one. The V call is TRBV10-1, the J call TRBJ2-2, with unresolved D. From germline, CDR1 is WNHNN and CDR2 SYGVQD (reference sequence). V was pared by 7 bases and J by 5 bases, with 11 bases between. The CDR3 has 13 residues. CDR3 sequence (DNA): TGCGCCAGCATGACACCCGCGACCGGGGAGCTGTTTTTT. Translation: CASMTPATGELFF.

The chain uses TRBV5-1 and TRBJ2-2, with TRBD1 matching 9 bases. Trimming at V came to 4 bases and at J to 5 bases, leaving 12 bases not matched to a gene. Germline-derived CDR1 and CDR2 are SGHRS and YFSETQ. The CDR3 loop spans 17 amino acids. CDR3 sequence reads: CASSPMTGQGWTGELFF. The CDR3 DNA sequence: TGCGCCAGCAGCCCCATGACCGGACAGGGGTGGACCGGGGAGCTGTTTTTT. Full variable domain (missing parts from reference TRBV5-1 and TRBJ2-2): KAGVTQTPRYLIKTRGQQVTLSCSPISGHRSVSWYQQTPGQGLQFLFEYFSETQRNKGNFPGRFSGRQFSNSRSEMNVSTLELGDSALYLCASSPMTGQGWTGELFFGEGSRLTVL.

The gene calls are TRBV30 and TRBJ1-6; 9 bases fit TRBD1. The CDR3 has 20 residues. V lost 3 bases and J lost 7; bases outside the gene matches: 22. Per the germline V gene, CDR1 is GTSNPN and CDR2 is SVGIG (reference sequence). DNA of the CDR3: TGTGCCTGGAGCAACTCCTACAGGGGGCGCGGGAATAGGAACAATTCACCCCTCCACTTT. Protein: CAWSNSYRGRGNRNNSPLHF.

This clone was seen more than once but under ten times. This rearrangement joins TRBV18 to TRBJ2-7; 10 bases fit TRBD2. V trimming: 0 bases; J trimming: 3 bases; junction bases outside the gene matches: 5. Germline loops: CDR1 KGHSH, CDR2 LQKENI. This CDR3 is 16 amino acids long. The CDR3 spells CASSPPGTSVLYEQYF. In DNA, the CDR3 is TGTGCCAGCTCACCACCCGGGACTAGCGTTCTCTACGAGCAGTACTTC.

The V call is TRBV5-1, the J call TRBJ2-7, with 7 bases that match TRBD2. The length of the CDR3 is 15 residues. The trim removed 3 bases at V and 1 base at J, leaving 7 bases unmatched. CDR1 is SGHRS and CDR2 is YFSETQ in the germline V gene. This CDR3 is CASSYSWGGSYEQYF. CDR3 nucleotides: TGCGCCAGCAGCTACTCATGGGGGGGATCCTACGAGCAGTACTTC.

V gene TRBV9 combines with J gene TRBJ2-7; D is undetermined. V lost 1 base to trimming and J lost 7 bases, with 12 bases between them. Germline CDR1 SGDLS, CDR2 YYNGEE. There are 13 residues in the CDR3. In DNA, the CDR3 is TGTGCCAGCAGCGTACGGCCCGGAGTTGAGCAGTACTTC. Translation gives CASSVRPGVEQYF.

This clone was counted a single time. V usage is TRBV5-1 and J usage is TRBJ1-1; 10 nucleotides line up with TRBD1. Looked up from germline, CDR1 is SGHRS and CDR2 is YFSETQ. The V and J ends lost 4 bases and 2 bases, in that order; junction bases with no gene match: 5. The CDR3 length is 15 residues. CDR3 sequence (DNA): TGCGCCAGCAGCGAGACAGGGGGCTTCAACACTGAAGCTTTCTTT. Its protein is CASSETGGFNTEAFF.

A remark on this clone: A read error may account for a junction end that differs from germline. This chain's CDR3 is CASSEVAGGWQPQHF. The CDR3 DNA reads as TGTGCCAGCAGCGAAGTTGCAGGGGGTTGGCAGCCCCAGCATTTT. The chain combines TRBV6-1 with TRBJ1-5, with 7 bases fitting TRBD1. CDR3 length: 15 residues. CDR1 and CDR2 from the germline V gene are MNHNS and SASEGT.